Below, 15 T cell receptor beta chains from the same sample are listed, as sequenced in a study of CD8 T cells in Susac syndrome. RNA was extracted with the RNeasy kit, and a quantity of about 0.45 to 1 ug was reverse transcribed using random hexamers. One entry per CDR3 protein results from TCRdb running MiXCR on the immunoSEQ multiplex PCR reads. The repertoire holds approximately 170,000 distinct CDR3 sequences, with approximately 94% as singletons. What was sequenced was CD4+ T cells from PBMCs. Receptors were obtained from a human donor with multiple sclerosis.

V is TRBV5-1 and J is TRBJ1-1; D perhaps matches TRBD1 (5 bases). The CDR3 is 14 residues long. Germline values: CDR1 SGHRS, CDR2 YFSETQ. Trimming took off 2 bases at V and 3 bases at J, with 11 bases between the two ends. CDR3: CASSFLGTDTEAFF. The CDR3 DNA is TGCGCCAGCAGCTTCCTAGGGACGGACACTGAAGCTTTCTTT. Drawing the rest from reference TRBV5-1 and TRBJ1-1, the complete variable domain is KAGVTQTPRYLIKTRGQQVTLSCSPISGHRSVSWYQQTPGQGLQFLFEYFSETQRNKGNFPGRFSGRQFSNSRSEMNVSTLELGDSALYLCASSFLGTDTEAFFGQGTRLTVV.

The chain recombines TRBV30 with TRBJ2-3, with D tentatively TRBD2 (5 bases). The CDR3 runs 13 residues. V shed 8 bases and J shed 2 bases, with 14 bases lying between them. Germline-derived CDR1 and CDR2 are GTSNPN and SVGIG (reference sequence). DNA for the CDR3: TGTGCCCAGCGGAGGCCTTCCACAGATACGCAGTATTTT. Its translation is CAQRRPSTDTQYF.

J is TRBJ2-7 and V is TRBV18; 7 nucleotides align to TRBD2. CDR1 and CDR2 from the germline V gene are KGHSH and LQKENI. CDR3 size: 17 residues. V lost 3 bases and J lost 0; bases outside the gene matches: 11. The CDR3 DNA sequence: TGTGCCAGCTCACCTCTGTCTAGCGGAGGAAGCTCCTACGAGCAGTACTTC. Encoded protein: CASSPLSSGGSSYEQYF.

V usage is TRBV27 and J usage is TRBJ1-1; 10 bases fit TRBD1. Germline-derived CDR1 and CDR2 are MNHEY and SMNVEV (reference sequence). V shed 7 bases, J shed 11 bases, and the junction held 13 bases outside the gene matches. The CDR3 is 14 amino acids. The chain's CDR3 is CASTPGQGVVEAFF. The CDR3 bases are TGTGCCAGCACCCCAGGACAGGGGGTGGTTGAGGCTTTCTTT.

The CDR3 bases are TGTGCCAGCAGTTACTCGATGCTAGCGGCAGATACGCAGTATTTT. Its protein product is CASSYSMLAADTQYF. The V call is TRBV6-5, the J call TRBJ2-3, with 7 bases fitting TRBD2. V was pared by 0 bases and J by 4 bases, with 4 bases of the junction left unmatched. Germline V CDR1 and CDR2: MNHEY, SVGAGI. The CDR3 spans 15 residues.

DNA of the CDR3: TGTGCCAGCAGCCAAGCCCCGGGGAATCAGCCCCAGCATTTT. Its protein product is CASSQAPGNQPQHF. J is TRBJ1-5 and V is TRBV14; D ambiguous. V was clipped by 1 base and J by 4 bases, with 8 bases between them. The CDR3 consists of 14 residues. Germline V CDR1 and CDR2: SGHDN, FVKESK.

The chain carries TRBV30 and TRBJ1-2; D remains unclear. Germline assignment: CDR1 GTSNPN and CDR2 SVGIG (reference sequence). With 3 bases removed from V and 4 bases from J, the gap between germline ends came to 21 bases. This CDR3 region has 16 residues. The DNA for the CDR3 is TGTGCCTGGAGCGCCTCCCGGTTTTCACACCTCTATGGCTACACCTTC. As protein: CAWSASRFSHLYGYTF.

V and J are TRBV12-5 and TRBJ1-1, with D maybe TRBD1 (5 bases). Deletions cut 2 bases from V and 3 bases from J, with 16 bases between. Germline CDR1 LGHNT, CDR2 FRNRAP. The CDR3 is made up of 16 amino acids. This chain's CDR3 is CASGLRLQDGHTEAFF. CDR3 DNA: TGTGCTAGTGGTTTGAGATTACAGGACGGCCACACTGAAGCTTTCTTT.

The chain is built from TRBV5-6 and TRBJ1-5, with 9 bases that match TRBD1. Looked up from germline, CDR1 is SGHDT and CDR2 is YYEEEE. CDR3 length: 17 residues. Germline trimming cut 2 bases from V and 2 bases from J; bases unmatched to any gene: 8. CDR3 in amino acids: CASSFAGTGLGNQPQHF. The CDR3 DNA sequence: TGTGCCAGCAGCTTTGCCGGGACAGGGCTTGGCAATCAGCCCCAGCATTTT.

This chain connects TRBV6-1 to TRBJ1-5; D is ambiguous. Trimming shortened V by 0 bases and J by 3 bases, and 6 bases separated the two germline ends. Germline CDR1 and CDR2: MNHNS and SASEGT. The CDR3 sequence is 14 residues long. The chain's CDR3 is CASSEAGANQPQHF. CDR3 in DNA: TGTGCCAGCAGTGAAGCAGGAGCCAATCAGCCCCAGCATTTT.

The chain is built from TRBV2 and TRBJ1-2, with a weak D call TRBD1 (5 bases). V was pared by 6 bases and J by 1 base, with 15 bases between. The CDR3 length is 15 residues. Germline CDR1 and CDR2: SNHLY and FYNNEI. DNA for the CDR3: TGTGCCAGCAGCCTATCGGGACGGAATAACTATGGCTACACCTTC. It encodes CASSLSGRNNYGYTF.

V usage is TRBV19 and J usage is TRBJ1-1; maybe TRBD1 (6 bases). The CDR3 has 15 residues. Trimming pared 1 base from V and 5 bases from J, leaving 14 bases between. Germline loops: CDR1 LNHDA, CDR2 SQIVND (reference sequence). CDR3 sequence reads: CASSIVDAGDTEAFF. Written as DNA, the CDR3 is TGTGCCAGTAGTATAGTTGACGCAGGGGATACTGAAGCTTTCTTT.

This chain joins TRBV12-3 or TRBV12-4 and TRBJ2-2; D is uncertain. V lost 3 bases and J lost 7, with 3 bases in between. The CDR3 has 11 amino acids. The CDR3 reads CASSLDGELFF. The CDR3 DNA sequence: TGTGCCAGCAGTTTGGACGGGGAGCTGTTTTTT.

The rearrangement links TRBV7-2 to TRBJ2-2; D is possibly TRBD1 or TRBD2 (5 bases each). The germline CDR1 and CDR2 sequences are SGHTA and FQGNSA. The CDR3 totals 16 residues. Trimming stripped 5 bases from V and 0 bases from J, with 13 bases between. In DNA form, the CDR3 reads TGTGCCAGCAGCCTGGGACCCGCGACGAACACCGGGGAGCTGTTTTTT. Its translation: CASSLGPATNTGELFF.

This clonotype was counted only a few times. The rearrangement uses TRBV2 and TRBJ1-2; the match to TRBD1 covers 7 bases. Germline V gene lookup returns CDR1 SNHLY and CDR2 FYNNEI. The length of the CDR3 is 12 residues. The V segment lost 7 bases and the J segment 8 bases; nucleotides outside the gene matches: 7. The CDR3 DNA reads TGTGCCAGCATCACTACAGGGGTGGGCTACACCTTC. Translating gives CASITTGVGYTF.